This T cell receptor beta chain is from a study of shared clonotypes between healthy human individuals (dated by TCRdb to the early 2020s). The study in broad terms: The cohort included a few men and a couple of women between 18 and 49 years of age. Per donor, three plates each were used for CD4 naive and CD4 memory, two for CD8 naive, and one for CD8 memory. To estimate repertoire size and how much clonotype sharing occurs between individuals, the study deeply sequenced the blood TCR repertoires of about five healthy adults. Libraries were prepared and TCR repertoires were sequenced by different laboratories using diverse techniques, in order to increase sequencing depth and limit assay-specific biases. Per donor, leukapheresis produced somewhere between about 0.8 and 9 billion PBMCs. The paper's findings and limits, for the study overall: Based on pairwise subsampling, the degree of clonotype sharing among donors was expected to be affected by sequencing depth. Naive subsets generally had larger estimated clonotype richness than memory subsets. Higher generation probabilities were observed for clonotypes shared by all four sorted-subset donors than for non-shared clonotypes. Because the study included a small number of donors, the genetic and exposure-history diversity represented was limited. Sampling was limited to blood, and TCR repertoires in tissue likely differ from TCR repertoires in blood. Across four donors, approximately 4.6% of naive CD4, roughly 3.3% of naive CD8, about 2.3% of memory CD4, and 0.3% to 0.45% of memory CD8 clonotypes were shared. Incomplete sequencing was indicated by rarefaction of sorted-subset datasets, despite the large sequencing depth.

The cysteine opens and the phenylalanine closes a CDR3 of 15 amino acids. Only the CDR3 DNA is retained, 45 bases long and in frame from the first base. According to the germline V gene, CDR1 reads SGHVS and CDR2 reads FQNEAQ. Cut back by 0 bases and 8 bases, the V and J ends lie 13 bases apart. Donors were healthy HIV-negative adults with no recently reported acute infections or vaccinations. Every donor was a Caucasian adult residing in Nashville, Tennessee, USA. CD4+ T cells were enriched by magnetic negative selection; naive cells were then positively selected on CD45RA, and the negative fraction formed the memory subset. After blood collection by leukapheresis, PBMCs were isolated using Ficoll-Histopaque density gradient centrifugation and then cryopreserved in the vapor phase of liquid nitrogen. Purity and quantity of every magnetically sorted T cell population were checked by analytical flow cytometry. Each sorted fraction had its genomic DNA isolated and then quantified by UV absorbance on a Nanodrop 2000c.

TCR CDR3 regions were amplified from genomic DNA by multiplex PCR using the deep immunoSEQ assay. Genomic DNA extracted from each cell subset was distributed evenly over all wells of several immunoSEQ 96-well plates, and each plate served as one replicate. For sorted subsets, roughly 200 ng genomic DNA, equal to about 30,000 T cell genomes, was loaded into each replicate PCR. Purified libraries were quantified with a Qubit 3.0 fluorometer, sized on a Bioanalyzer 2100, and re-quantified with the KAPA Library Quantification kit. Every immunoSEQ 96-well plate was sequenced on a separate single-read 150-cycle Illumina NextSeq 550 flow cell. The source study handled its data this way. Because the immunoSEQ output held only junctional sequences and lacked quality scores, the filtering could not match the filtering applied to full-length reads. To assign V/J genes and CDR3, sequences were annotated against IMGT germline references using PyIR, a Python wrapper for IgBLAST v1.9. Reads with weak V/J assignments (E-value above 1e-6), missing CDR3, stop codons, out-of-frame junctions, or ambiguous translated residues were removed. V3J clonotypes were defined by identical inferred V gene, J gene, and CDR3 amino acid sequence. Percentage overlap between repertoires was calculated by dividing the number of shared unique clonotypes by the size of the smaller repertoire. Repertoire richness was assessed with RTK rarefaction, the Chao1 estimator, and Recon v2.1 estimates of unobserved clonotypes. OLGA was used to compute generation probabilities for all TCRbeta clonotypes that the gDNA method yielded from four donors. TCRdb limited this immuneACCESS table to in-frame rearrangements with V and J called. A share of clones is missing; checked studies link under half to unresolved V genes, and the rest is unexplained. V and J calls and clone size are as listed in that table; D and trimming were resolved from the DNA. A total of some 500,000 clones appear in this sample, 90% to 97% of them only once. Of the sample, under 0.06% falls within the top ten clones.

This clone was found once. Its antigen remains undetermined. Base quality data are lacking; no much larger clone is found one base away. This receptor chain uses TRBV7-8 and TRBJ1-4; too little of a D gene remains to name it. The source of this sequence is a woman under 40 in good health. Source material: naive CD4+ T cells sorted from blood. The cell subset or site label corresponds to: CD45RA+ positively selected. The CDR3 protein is CASSLAEGLEEKLFF. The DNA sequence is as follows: TGTGCCAGCAGCTTAGCGGAGGGTCTGGAGGAAAAACTGTTTTTT.